This passage covers 23 T cell receptor beta chains from one sample sequenced in a study of cytomegalovirus exposure and HLA in healthy donors. The PCR had 60 Vbeta and 13 Jbeta primers. Method: immunoSEQ multiplex PCR; TCRdb's copy keeps in-frame clones and lacks some. This sample has about 140,000 clones, with about 80% found just once. Sequencing was done on a sample of PBMCs. The receptors were gathered from a woman aged 60-75 years in good health and CMV-seropositive.

This clone was counted a few times. The V and J genes are TRBV28 and TRBJ1-5; TRBD1 is a possible D gene (5 bases). Germline CDR1 MDHEN, CDR2 SYDVKM. V gave up 0 bases and J gave up 5 bases, with 14 bases separating them. This CDR3 has 16 amino acids. As DNA, the CDR3 is TGTGCCAGCAGTTTATGGACCGGGGGGATGCATCAGCCCCAGCATTTT. It yields the protein CASSLWTGGMHQPQHF.

Turning to this clone: The sample contains more than one DNA sequence encoding this CDR3. V gene TRBV11-3 combines with J gene TRBJ1-2; no reliable D call. This CDR3 is 14 amino acids long. The germline CDR1 and CDR2 sequences are SGHNT and YENEEA. V gave up 1 base and J gave up 1 base, with 7 bases separating them. The CDR3, as DNA: TGTGCCAGCAGCTTAGGTCCTGTTAACTATGGCTACACCTTC. It translates to CASSLGPVNYGYTF.

This clone has only a few counts. The chain couples TRBV5-1 to TRBJ2-7; 11 bases line up with TRBD1. V dropped 4 bases and J dropped 4; count of bases not matched to a gene: 7. CDR3 length: 15 amino acids. CDR1 is SGHRS and CDR2 is YFSETQ in the germline V gene. CDR3 region: CASSLGQGARYEQYF. CDR3 coding DNA: TGCGCCAGCAGCCTTGGACAGGGGGCGCGGTACGAGCAGTACTTC. The full variable domain, rest sourced from reference TRBV5-1 and TRBJ2-7, is KAGVTQTPRYLIKTRGQQVTLSCSPISGHRSVSWYQQTPGQGLQFLFEYFSETQRNKGNFPGRFSGRQFSNSRSEMNVSTLELGDSALYLCASSLGQGARYEQYFGPGTRLTVT.

In DNA, the CDR3 is TGCACCAGCAGCCAGAGGGTGGAGGGGGCGTTCGATCAGCCCCAGCATTTT. Protein: CTSSQRVEGAFDQPQHF. The chain recombines TRBV1 with TRBJ1-5; the table's D gene call, TRBD1, was not cross checked with the DNA. TRBV1 is shown as a pseudogene. The CDR3 covers 17 residues.

The rearrangement links TRBV11-2 to TRBJ2-7; possible D gene TRBD2, 5 bases. CDR1 and CDR2 from the germline V gene are SGHAT and FQNNGV. The CDR3 is made up of 15 amino acids. Trimming pared 0 bases from V and 0 bases from J, leaving 9 bases between. The CDR3 region has the DNA TGTGCCAGCAGCTTAGATCCGGGAACCTCCTACGAGCAGTACTTC. This sequence encodes CASSLDPGTSYEQYF.

J is TRBJ1-4 and V is TRBV6-6; maybe TRBD1 (6 bases). The CDR3 has 15 amino acids. V shed 6 bases and J shed 3 bases, with 14 bases lying between them. Per the germline V gene, CDR1 is MNHNY and CDR2 is SVGAGI (reference sequence). The CDR3 reads CASSPRRGSNEKLFF. CDR3 in DNA: TGTGCCAGCAGCCCACGCAGGGGATCTAATGAAAAACTGTTTTTT.

This clone was counted between two and nine times. This chain uses TRBV2 with TRBJ1-4; no firm D call. Germline V CDR1 and CDR2: SNHLY, FYNNEI. Trimming removed 4 bases at V and 6 bases at J, with 9 bases between. CDR3 length equals 13 residues. The CDR3 region has the DNA TGTGCCAGCAGTGGAACCGGGGATGAAAAACTGTTTTTT. Translating gives CASSGTGDEKLFF.

V and J are TRBV7-2 and TRBJ2-3; 7 bases are shared with TRBD2. Germline CDR1 is SGHTA and CDR2 is FQGNSA. Unmatched junction bases numbered 4, after V lost 2 bases and J lost 2 bases. The CDR3 is made up of 15 amino acids. The CDR3 DNA sequence: TGTGCCAGCAGCTTAATGGGACTAAACACAGATACGCAGTATTTT. Translated, it gives CASSLMGLNTDTQYF.

V gene TRBV5-1 combines with J gene TRBJ2-2; 9 bases are a match to TRBD1. Unmatched junction bases numbered 10, after V lost 4 bases and J lost 15 bases. The CDR3 length is 13 residues. Per germline, CDR1 SGHRS and CDR2 YFSETQ. CDR3 nucleotide sequence: TGCGCCAGCAGCGTCGAGACAGGGGGGTTGGTGTTTTTT. It codes for CASSVETGGLVFF.

This chain links TRBV28 with TRBJ1-4; possibly TRBD1 for D (5 bases). CDR3 length: 15 residues. The V gene's germline CDR1 is MDHEN and CDR2 SYDVKM. V was cut by 5 bases and J by 2 bases, with 12 bases left in between. CDR3 DNA: TGTGCCAGCAGTGGCCCGGACACTACTAATGAAAAACTGTTTTTT. This codes for CASSGPDTTNEKLFF.

The V gene is TRBV6-5, the J gene TRBJ2-2; 7 positions agree with TRBD2. Trimming cost V 8 bases and J 0 bases; bases outside gene matches: 3. CDR3 length equals 14 residues. CDR1 and CDR2 from the germline V gene are MNHEY and SVGAGI. The DNA of the CDR3 is TGTGCCAGCTCTACTAGCGCGAACACCGGGGAGCTGTTTTTT. It translates to CASSTSANTGELFF.

The rearrangement uses TRBV4-3 and TRBJ2-3; a possible D gene is TRBD2 (5 bases). The CDR3 extends over 13 amino acids. Germline-derived CDR1 and CDR2 are LGHNA and YSLEER. Trimming cost V 0 bases and J 8 bases, with 9 bases left between them. This CDR3 reads CASSQDRGPTQYF. In nucleotides, the CDR3 is TGCGCCAGCAGCCAAGACAGAGGGCCTACGCAGTATTTT.

This clone is a singleton in its sample. The chain combines TRBV29-1 with TRBJ2-5; D remains unclear. The closer fit of TRBJ2-7 to the DNA end suggests the J call may be wrong. Germline V gives CDR1 SQVTM, CDR2 ANQGSEA. The CDR3 is made up of 13 amino acids. DNA for the CDR3: TGCAGCGTTGAAGATCCCGGAGCCTACGAGCAGTACTTC. Its translation is CSVEDPGAYEQYF.

This rearrangement joins TRBV7-3 to TRBJ1-1; TRBD1 agrees at 10 bases. The V segment lost 5 bases and the J segment 4 bases; nucleotides outside the gene matches: 10. Germline V CDR1 and CDR2: SGHTA, FQGTGA. This CDR3 region has 16 residues. The CDR3 spells CASSPGTGEGGTEAFF. The CDR3, as DNA: TGTGCCAGCAGCCCCGGGACAGGGGAGGGAGGCACTGAAGCTTTCTTT. Full variable domain (outside the CDR3, taken from reference TRBV7-3 and TRBJ1-1): GAGVSQTPSNKVTEKGKYVELRCDPISGHTALYWYRQSLGQGPEFLIYFQGTGAADDSGLPNDRFFAVRPEGSVSTLKIQRTERGDSAVYLCASSPGTGEGGTEAFFGQGTRLTVV.

The J gene is TRBJ2-7, the V gene TRBV7-2; TRBD1 matches 7 bases. V lost 5 bases, J lost 6 bases, and 7 bases stayed unmatched. Germline V gene sequence: CDR1 SGHTA, CDR2 FQGNSA. There are 13 residues in the CDR3. CDR3 sequence reads: CASSLLQGSEQYF. As DNA, the CDR3 is TGTGCCAGCAGCCTGTTACAGGGGTCCGAGCAGTACTTC.

V and J are TRBV19 and TRBJ1-5; 10 bases agree with TRBD1. Trimming took 4 bases from V and 5 from J; bases not matched to a gene: 8. This CDR3 is 16 amino acids long. Germline assignment: CDR1 LNHDA and CDR2 SQIVND (reference sequence). The CDR3 protein is CASSTRLDRGDQPQHF. DNA for the CDR3: TGTGCCAGTAGTACTCGCCTGGACAGGGGGGATCAGCCCCAGCATTTT.

V and J are TRBV20-1 and TRBJ2-1; D unclear. CDR1 is DFQATT and CDR2 is SNEGSKA in the germline V gene (reference sequence). This CDR3 region has 11 residues. Trimming removed 2 bases from V and 4 bases from J, with 3 bases in between. The CDR3 loop reads CSARQYNEQFF. CDR3 DNA sequence: TGCAGTGCTAGACAGTACAATGAGCAGTTCTTC.

The chain employs TRBV2 and TRBJ2-3; TRBD1 agrees at 8 bases. The CDR3 is made up of 16 amino acids. V shed 2 bases, J shed 4 bases, and the junction held 8 bases outside the gene matches. Looked up from germline, CDR1 is SNHLY and CDR2 is FYNNEI. The DNA for the CDR3 is TGTGCCAGCAGTGAAAAAAATCCGACAGGGGCAGATACGCAGTATTTT. Protein: CASSEKNPTGADTQYF.

This chain connects TRBV7-7 to TRBJ2-3, with D possibly being TRBD2 (5 bases). CDR1 is SSHAT and CDR2 is FNYEAQ in the germline V gene (reference sequence). This CDR3 spans 16 amino acids. The CDR3, as DNA: TGTGCTAGCTTCCAGTTGGCTAGCTGTTGCACAGATACGCAGTATTTT. Its translation: CASFQLASCCTDTQYF.

This clone was counted only a few times. This chain joins TRBV7-9 and TRBJ2-1; the match to TRBD1 covers 7 bases. The CDR3 has 15 residues. Per germline, CDR1 SEHNR and CDR2 FQNEAQ (reference sequence). After removal of 1 base from V and 2 bases from J, the junction contained 2 bases not matched to a gene. The CDR3 nucleotides read TGTGCCAGCAGCTTAGGAGGGGGCGCCTACAATGAGCAGTTCTTC. This encodes CASSLGGGAYNEQFF.

This clone occurred once. The genes are TRBV4-2 and TRBJ2-7; the match to TRBD1 covers 8 bases. CDR3 length: 16 residues. Germline loops: CDR1 LGHNA, CDR2 YNFKEQ. J gave up 0 bases and V 2 bases, and 6 bases lay outside the gene matches. CDR3 sequence reads: CASSQFSGQGSYEQYF. The CDR3 DNA sequence: TGTGCCAGCAGCCAATTTTCAGGACAGGGCTCCTACGAGCAGTACTTC.

Concerning this clone: The germline gene is not matched at one end of the junction; a read error may be the cause. The gene calls are TRBV28 and TRBJ2-3; D is perhaps TRBD1 (5 bases). Per the germline V gene, CDR1 is MDHEN and CDR2 is SYDVKM. The CDR3 runs to 14 residues. This CDR3 is CASSPVGPTDAQYF. The CDR3 region has the DNA TGTGCCAGCAGTCCTGTAGGCCCGACAGATGCGCAGTATTTT. Using reference TRBV28 and TRBJ2-3 for the parts outside the CDR3, the full variable domain is DVKVTQSSRYLVKRTGEKVFLECVQDMDHENMFWYRQDPGLGLRLIYFSYDVKMKEKGDIPEGYSVSREKKERFSLILESASTNQTSMYLCASSPVGPTDAQYFGPGTRLTVL.

In DNA form, the CDR3 reads TGTGCCTGGAGCCCAATCGGGGAGCTGTTTTTT. It is translated as CAWSPIGELFF. The rearrangement joins TRBV30 to TRBJ2-2; D remains unclear. The CDR3 sequence is 11 residues long. Germline CDR1 and CDR2: GTSNPN and SVGIG (reference sequence). The V and J ends lost 3 bases and 7 bases respectively, with 6 bases between them.